The entry below describes one T cell receptor beta chain. This table comes from immunoSEQ multiplex PCR, and its TCRdb copy is limited to in-frame clones, with some not included. Of some 120,000 clones in the sample, about 88% were seen once. The record originates from a study of control samples from healthy donors and cancer patients. CDR1 and CDR2 from the germline V gene are MNHEY and SVGEGT. This CDR3 is 16 amino acids long. Trimming pared 0 bases from V and 5 bases from J, leaving 14 bases between. The rearrangement uses TRBV6-2 or TRBV6-3 and TRBJ2-1; D unresolved. The source of this sequence is a woman aged 65 to 85 in good health. Sequencing used blood. As DNA, the CDR3 is TGTGCCAGCAGTTACTCGACATTGTCAGTTAACAATGAGCAGTTCTTC. Its protein is CASSYSTLSVNNEQFF.